This passage covers 32 T cell receptor beta chains from one sample sequenced in a study of blood T cell repertoires in COVID-19. Some clones are missing from TCRdb's copy, which holds only in-frame ones; the method was immunoSEQ multiplex PCR. Counted here are about 180,000 clones, 75% to 80% occurring once; the ten biggest clones make up less than 30%. Sample: peripheral blood. Every receptor here comes from a woman aged 70-85 years with acute or convalescent COVID-19.

This chain connects TRBV27 to TRBJ1-5; D gene ambiguous. The germline CDR1 and CDR2 sequences are MNHEY and SMNVEV (reference sequence). Trimming removed 4 bases at V and 3 bases at J, with 10 bases between. CDR3 length: 14 residues. The DNA for the CDR3 is TGTGCCAGCAGTTCTAGCAGAGTCAATCAGCCCCAGCATTTT. Protein: CASSSSRVNQPQHF.

The chain recombines TRBV11-3 with TRBJ2-1; 8 bases are a match to TRBD1. Unmatched junction bases numbered 9, after V lost 5 bases and J lost 6 bases. Germline V gives CDR1 SGHNT, CDR2 YENEEA. This CDR3 has 15 amino acids. This CDR3 reads CASSQGATNVNEQFF. CDR3 in DNA: TGTGCCAGCAGCCAGGGGGCAACCAATGTCAATGAGCAGTTCTTC.

This clone has just one count. The V gene is TRBV5-1, the J gene TRBJ1-2; 9 nucleotides align to TRBD1. The CDR3 is 13 residues long. Germline loops: CDR1 SGHRS, CDR2 YFSETQ. The ends lost 4 bases at V and 5 bases at J; junction bases unmatched: 3. In nucleotides, the CDR3 is TGCGCCAGCAGCCAGGGGACAGGGTATGGCTACACCTTC. It yields the protein CASSQGTGYGYTF.

This clone was recorded once. V is TRBV5-8 and J is TRBJ2-5, with 7 bases matching TRBD1. J was trimmed by 2 bases and V by 1 base; bases with no gene match: 2. The CDR3 length is 14 residues. Germline CDR1 and CDR2: SGHTS and YDEGEE. The CDR3: CASSLWDRQETQYF. In DNA, the CDR3 is TGTGCCAGCAGCTTGTGGGACAGACAAGAGACCCAGTACTTC.

The V gene is TRBV7-2, the J gene TRBJ1-1; D is perhaps TRBD1 (6 bases). Germline V CDR1 and CDR2: SGHTA, FQGNSA. The V end lost 4 bases, the J end lost 5 bases, and 14 bases lay between the germline ends. The CDR3 loop spans 14 amino acids. CDR3 DNA: TGTGCCAGCAGCTACTCCCGGGACATGACTGAAGCTTTCTTT. It is translated as CASSYSRDMTEAFF.

This chain links TRBV5-1 with TRBJ1-4; tentatively, D is TRBD1 (5 bases). The CDR3 loop spans 16 amino acids. V lost 0 bases to trimming and J lost 4 bases, with 13 bases between them. Germline CDR1 and CDR2: SGHRS and YFSETQ. CDR3 sequence: CASSLAAGIYNEKLFF. The CDR3, as DNA: TGCGCCAGCAGCTTGGCCGCAGGGATTTATAATGAAAAACTGTTTTTT.

The chain is built from TRBV11-2 and TRBJ2-5; tentative D call: TRBD1 (6 bases). The CDR3 contains 19 residues. Between the trimmed V and J ends, which lost 0 bases and 3 bases, there was a span of 23 bases. Looked up from germline, CDR1 is SGHAT and CDR2 is FQNNGV. CDR3 in amino acids: CASSLDLSSTGQKEETQYF. CDR3 nucleotides: TGTGCCAGCAGCTTAGACCTCTCCAGTACAGGGCAGAAGGAAGAGACCCAGTACTTC.

The genes are TRBV19 and TRBJ1-2; TRBD1 is a possible D gene (5 bases). CDR1 is LNHDA, CDR2 SQIVND, per germline (reference sequence). V was cut by 8 bases and J by 8 bases, with 27 bases left in between. The CDR3 length is 16 residues. CDR3 DNA: TGTGCCAGTCGGCAGGAAACAGGAACCCGCCAGTGGGGCTACACCTTC. This sequence encodes CASRQETGTRQWGYTF. Using reference TRBV19 and TRBJ1-2 for the parts outside the CDR3, the full variable domain is DGGITQSPKYLFRKEGQNVTLSCEQNLNHDAMYWYRQDPGQGLRLIYYSQIVNDFQKGDIAEGYSVSREKKESFPLTVTSAQKNPTAFYLCASRQETGTRQWGYTFGSGTRLTVV.

The V gene is TRBV9, the J gene TRBJ2-3; 9 bases agree with TRBD2. With V trimmed by 1 base and J by 7 bases, 19 bases remained unmatched. Germline assignment: CDR1 SGDLS and CDR2 YYNGEE. The CDR3 is 19 residues long. CDR3 in amino acids: CASSVRGGRADRTTNTQYF. The DNA of the CDR3 is TGTGCCAGCAGCGTAAGGGGCGGGAGGGCCGACAGGACTACAAATACGCAGTATTTT.

The V call is TRBV6-5, the J call TRBJ2-5; D may be TRBD1 (6 bases). V lost 4 bases and J lost 4, with 10 bases in between. Germline CDR1 MNHEY, CDR2 SVGAGI. This CDR3 has 13 residues. In nucleotides, the CDR3 is TGTGCCAGCAGTTTCACAGGGCTAGAGACCCAGTACTTC. It codes for CASSFTGLETQYF.

V usage is TRBV3-1 (or the pseudogene TRBV3-2) and J usage is TRBJ1-2, with D maybe TRBD1 (6 bases). Germline V CDR1 and CDR2: LGHDT, YNNKEL (reference sequence). The V gene lost 4 bases and the J gene lost 1 base, with 16 bases spanning the gap. The CDR3 covers 16 residues. The CDR3 reads CASSPSGQILNYGYTF. CDR3 DNA sequence: TGTGCCAGCAGCCCTTCCGGACAGATTCTTAACTATGGCTACACCTTC.

This chain links TRBV5-6 with TRBJ1-1; no reliable D call. V shed 7 bases and J shed 1 base, with 20 bases lying between them. Germline CDR1 SGHDT, CDR2 YYEEEE. This CDR3 is built from 16 residues. Written as DNA, the CDR3 is TGTGCCAGCTCGCATAGCCTAGGACGGGAGAACACTGAAGCTTTCTTT. It specifies CASSHSLGRENTEAFF.

This clone was counted once. The rearrangement uses TRBV19 and TRBJ1-4; the D is unclear. This CDR3 has 15 residues. V lost 8 bases, J lost 5 bases, and 18 bases lay in between. From germline, CDR1 is LNHDA and CDR2 SQIVND (reference sequence). CDR3 region: CASSNTGAANEKLFF. The CDR3, as DNA: TGTGCCAGTTCCAACACGGGAGCCGCGAATGAAAAACTGTTTTTT.

V is TRBV4-1 and J is TRBJ2-3, with a weak D call TRBD2 (5 bases). Trimming left V 0 bases short and J 2 bases short, with 12 bases between. This CDR3 has 16 amino acids. The germline gives CDR1 MGHRA, CDR2 YSYEKL. This CDR3 is CASSQDRLGLTDTQYF. The DNA of the CDR3 is TGCGCCAGCAGCCAAGATCGGTTAGGACTCACAGATACGCAGTATTTT.

Only a few counts were recorded for this clone. This chain joins TRBV14 and TRBJ2-7, with D possibly being TRBD2 (7 bases). V was trimmed by 2 bases and J by 0 bases, leaving 14 bases between them. Germline V gives CDR1 SGHDN, CDR2 FVKESK. There are 16 residues in the CDR3. CDR3 protein: CASSQRGGASSYEQYF. For the CDR3, the DNA is TGTGCCAGCAGCCAAAGGGGGGGGGCATCCTCCTACGAGCAGTACTTC.

The chain uses TRBV4-1 and TRBJ2-1, with TRBD2 identical over 7 bases. Germline trimming cut 1 base from V and 2 bases from J; bases unmatched to any gene: 8. This CDR3 is 17 amino acids long. CDR1 and CDR2 from the germline V gene are MGHRA and YSYEKL. The DNA of the CDR3 is TGCGCCAGCAGCCAAGGTTCGGGGGGAGGGCCCTACAATGAGCAGTTCTTC. Translated: CASSQGSGGGPYNEQFF.

This clone was observed once. V gene TRBV29-1 combines with J gene TRBJ1-2, with 7 bases matching TRBD1. CDR3 size: 15 residues. With V trimmed by 4 bases and J by 4 bases, 12 bases remained unmatched. Germline CDR1 SQVTM, CDR2 ANQGSEA. CDR3 in amino acids: CSVGSDRASGYGYTF. CDR3 sequence (DNA): TGCAGCGTTGGTTCCGACAGGGCATCGGGCTATGGCTACACCTTC. Together with reference TRBV29-1 and TRBJ1-2, the CDR3 gives the full variable domain: SAVISQKPSRDICQRGTSLTIQCQVDSQVTMMFWYRQQPGQSLTLIATANQGSEATYESGFVIDKFPISRPNLTFSTLTVSNMSPEDSSIYLCSVGSDRASGYGYTFGSGTRLTVV.

The rearrangement joins TRBV28 to TRBJ2-7; weak D call: TRBD2 (6 bases). This CDR3 is built from 15 residues. CDR1 and CDR2 from the germline V gene are MDHEN and SYDVKM. V dropped 3 bases and J dropped 3 bases, with 15 bases sitting between them. The DNA of the CDR3 is TGTGCCAGCAGTTTCCGATCCCTAGCGATCTACGAGCAGTACTTC. Translation gives CASSFRSLAIYEQYF. The whole variable domain, remainder taken from reference TRBV28 and TRBJ2-7, is DVKVTQSSRYLVKRTGEKVFLECVQDMDHENMFWYRQDPGLGLRLIYFSYDVKMKEKGDIPEGYSVSREKKERFSLILESASTNQTSMYLCASSFRSLAIYEQYFGPGTRLTVT.

This chain uses TRBV10-1 with TRBJ2-1, with 9 bases identical to TRBD1. Per the germline V gene, CDR1 is WNHNN and CDR2 is SYGVQD (reference sequence). The junction had 7 bases not matched to a gene; V was cut back by 3 bases and J by 1 base. The CDR3 runs to 17 residues. The chain's CDR3 is CASSDSGQGGSYNEQFF. CDR3 nucleotides: TGCGCCAGCAGTGATTCGGGACAGGGTGGATCCTACAATGAGCAGTTCTTC.

In this sample, this clone turned up a few times. The same CDR3 also results from other DNA sequences found in this sample. The chain carries TRBV5-4 and TRBJ2-3; no clear D. The CDR3 contains 13 residues. Germline CDR1 SGHNT, CDR2 YYREEE (reference sequence). V was clipped by 0 bases and J by 1 base, with 3 bases between them. CDR3 nucleotide sequence: TGTGCCAGCAGCTTGGCTGGCACAGATACGCAGTATTTT. Translated, it gives CASSLAGTDTQYF. The full variable domain, completed using reference TRBV5-4 and TRBJ2-3, is ETGVTQSPTHLIKTRGQQVTLRCSSQSGHNTVSWYQQALGQGPQFIFQYYREEENGRGNFPPRFSGLQFPNYSSELNVNALELDDSALYLCASSLAGTDTQYFGPGTRLTVL.

The chain couples TRBV28 to TRBJ1-4; 7 bases are shared with TRBD1. In germline, CDR1 is MDHEN, CDR2 SYDVKM. V lost 2 bases to trimming and J lost 8 bases; unmatched junction nucleotides: 8. This CDR3 region has 15 residues. The CDR3 sequence: CASSLGDRDKEKLFF. The CDR3 DNA is TGTGCCAGCAGTTTAGGCGACAGGGATAAAGAAAAACTGTTTTTT.

This clone is a singleton in its sample. The chain has TRBV20-1 and TRBJ1-2; 11 bases are shared with TRBD1. Looked up from germline, CDR1 is DFQATT and CDR2 is SNEGSKA (reference sequence). The CDR3 loop spans 14 amino acids. V lost 3 bases to trimming and J lost 5 bases; unmatched junction nucleotides: 5. CDR3 DNA: TGCAGTGCTAGTGGGACAGGGGGATTATATGGCTACACCTTC. Its protein product is CSASGTGGLYGYTF.

This clone was detected only once. The same CDR3 arises from other DNA sequences in this sample as well. The CDR3 region is CASSVGLAGGTDTQYF. The DNA of the CDR3 is TGTGCCAGCAGCGTGGGACTAGCGGGAGGAACAGATACGCAGTATTTT. This chain uses TRBV9 with TRBJ2-3; TRBD2 aligns across 15 bases. The trim removed 2 bases at V and 3 bases at J, leaving 1 base unmatched. The CDR3 runs to 16 residues. The germline gives CDR1 SGDLS, CDR2 YYNGEE.

This clone was seen once. This chain joins TRBV11-2 and TRBJ2-7, with D possibly being TRBD1 (5 bases). Germline loops: CDR1 SGHAT, CDR2 FQNNGV. The ends were cut back, 5 bases at V and 6 bases at J, with 17 bases in the middle. The CDR3 has 14 residues. The CDR3 DNA reads as TGTGCCAGCAGCCCCTGGGGCTCACCTCGCGAGCAGTACTTC. Its translation: CASSPWGSPREQYF. Combining the CDR3 with reference TRBV11-2 and TRBJ2-7 gives the whole variable domain EAGVAQSPRYKIIEKRQSVAFWCNPISGHATLYWYQQILGQGPKLLIQFQNNGVVDDSQLPKDRFSAERLKGVDSTLKIQPAKLEDSAVYLCASSPWGSPREQYFGPGTRLTVT.

This chain uses TRBV27 with TRBJ2-7, with TRBD2 matching over 7 bases. Trimming removed 4 bases from V and 1 base from J; junction bases left unmatched: 13. The germline gives CDR1 MNHEY, CDR2 SMNVEV (reference sequence). The CDR3 loop spans 17 amino acids. In nucleotides, the CDR3 is TGTGCCAGCAGTTGGGTTGGCGGGAGCGCGACTTCCTACGAGCAGTACTTC. Translation gives CASSWVGGSATSYEQYF.

This clone was seen just once. The V call is TRBV30, the J call TRBJ2-3; 9 positions agree with TRBD1. With V trimmed by 2 bases and J by 2 bases, 8 bases remained unmatched. The CDR3 consists of 16 residues. Germline V lookup: CDR1 GTSNPN, CDR2 SVGIG (reference sequence). The CDR3 loop is CAWSPRDRGYTDTQYF. The DNA for the CDR3 is TGTGCCTGGAGTCCTCGCGACAGGGGGTACACAGATACGCAGTATTTT.

J is TRBJ2-3 and V is TRBV5-1; 7 positions agree with TRBD1. CDR1 and CDR2 from the germline V gene are SGHRS and YFSETQ. There are 16 residues in the CDR3. V lost 0 bases, J lost 2 bases, and 6 bases stayed unmatched. This CDR3 is CASSLDGTVVTDTQYF. DNA of the CDR3: TGCGCCAGCAGCTTGGATGGGACAGTCGTCACAGATACGCAGTATTTT.

This clone was recorded once. V gene TRBV24-1 combines with J gene TRBJ2-3; possible D gene TRBD2, 7 bases. From germline, CDR1 is KGHDR and CDR2 SFDVKD. Trimming shortened V by 6 bases and J by 4 bases, and 16 bases separated the two germline ends. The CDR3 runs to 15 residues. The CDR3 loop is CATSRAGHQADTQYF. Here the CDR3 DNA reads TGTGCCACCAGTCGAGCGGGACATCAGGCAGATACGCAGTATTTT.

This clone was seen only a few times. The rearrangement links TRBV12-5 to TRBJ1-6, with D tentatively TRBD1 (6 bases). Deletions cut 5 bases from V and 7 bases from J, with 12 bases between. The CDR3 is 14 residues long. Germline lookup yields CDR1 LGHNT and CDR2 FRNRAP. As DNA, the CDR3 is TGTGCTAGTGGTAAAGGACAGACGAATTCACCCCTCCACTTT. This codes for CASGKGQTNSPLHF.

This rearrangement joins TRBV29-1 to TRBJ2-7; a possible D gene is TRBD1 (6 bases). Germline values: CDR1 SQVTM, CDR2 ANQGSEA. Trimming removed 8 bases at V and 5 bases at J, with 13 bases between. This CDR3 has 11 amino acids. The CDR3 DNA is TGCAGCTGTACAGGGTTCGACGAGCAGTACTTC. As protein: CSCTGFDEQYF.

V usage is TRBV14 and J usage is TRBJ1-1; no reliable D call. The CDR3 extends over 16 amino acids. Trimming pared 0 bases from V and 3 bases from J, leaving 14 bases between. The germline CDR1 and CDR2 sequences are SGHDN and FVKESK. The CDR3 sequence is CASSQERLRQYTEAFF. DNA for the CDR3: TGTGCCAGCAGCCAAGAGCGCCTCAGGCAATACACTGAAGCTTTCTTT. The full variable domain, its missing parts supplied by reference TRBV14 and TRBJ1-1, is EAGVTQFPSHSVIEKGQTVTLRCDPISGHDNLYWYRRVMGKEIKFLLHFVKESKQDESGMPNNRFLAERTGGTYSTLKVQPAELEDSGVYFCASSQERLRQYTEAFFGQGTRLTVV.

This clone was observed a few times. Other DNA sequences from this sample encode an identical CDR3 as well. The chain uses TRBV5-6 and TRBJ2-7; TRBD1 agrees at 7 bases. The CDR3 is made up of 14 amino acids. In germline, CDR1 is SGHDT, CDR2 YYEEEE. Trimming cost V 3 bases and J 2 bases; bases outside gene matches: 5. The CDR3 coding sequence is TGTGCCAGCAGCTGGACAGGATTACCCTACGAGCAGTACTTC. Its translation is CASSWTGLPYEQYF.